One and the same sample provided the 4 T cell receptor beta chains below, sequenced in a study of human T cells and chemical hapten exposure. Time point: patch test 1, 2 weeks after DPC sensitization. Sample treatment: therapeutic diphenylcyclopropenone sensitization with weekly scalp DPC. TCRdb reanalysed the RACE reads using MiXCR and keeps one entry per CDR3 protein. Among fewer than 130,000 distinct CDR3 sequences listed, 8% to 13% were seen once. Source: whole blood, taken in connection with sensitization to the hapten diphenylcyclopropenone (DPC). The receptors stem from a middle-aged woman with alopecia areata. Some clones in this sample may be carry-over from other donors' samples.

As concerns this clonotype: Being one base from a much bigger clone, this may be a read error. V usage is TRBV6-5 and J usage is TRBJ2-3; D not resolved. This CDR3 has 14 amino acids. Germline values: CDR1 MNHEY, CDR2 SVGAGI. Trimming cost V 6 bases and J 4 bases, with 14 bases left between them. For the CDR3, the DNA is TGTGCCAGCAGGGGTTTGACTGGGTCAGATACGCAGTATTTT. Translated, it gives CASRGLTGSDTQYF.

Ten or more counts support this clonotype. The chain has TRBV7-8 and TRBJ2-7; 10 positions agree with TRBD2. The V segment lost 6 bases and the J segment 4 bases; nucleotides outside the gene matches: 12. This CDR3 is built from 16 residues. Germline loops: CDR1 SGHVS, CDR2 FQNEAQ. The CDR3 DNA sequence: TGTGCCAGCAGTCTAGCGGGGGTCTCCAAGGAATACGAGCAGTACTTC. This encodes CASSLAGVSKEYEQYF.

The chain uses TRBV6-6 and TRBJ1-1; the match to TRBD1 covers 9 bases. The CDR3 runs 17 residues. Germline values: CDR1 MNHNY, CDR2 SVGAGI (reference sequence). V lost 2 bases and J lost 5; bases outside the gene matches: 12. The CDR3 coding sequence is TGTGCCAGCAGTTACAAATGGGACAGGGTGCGGGCGACTGAAGCTTTCTTT. Translated: CASSYKWDRVRATEAFF.

This clonotype has at least ten counts. The CDR3 loop reads CATSDRGGDSQPQHF. For the CDR3, the DNA is TGTGCCACCAGTGACCGAGGAGGGGATAGTCAGCCCCAGCATTTT. The rearrangement joins TRBV24-1 to TRBJ1-5; D perhaps matches TRBD1 (5 bases). CDR1 is KGHDR, CDR2 SFDVKD, per germline. V was clipped by 4 bases and J by 6 bases, with 15 bases between them. The CDR3 covers 15 residues.